This T cell receptor beta chain was identified in a study of blood T cell repertoires in COVID-19. The data were produced by immunoSEQ multiplex PCR, yet TCRdb's version contains in-frame clones alone and is incomplete. The repertoire holds about 410,000 clones, with over 75% as singletons. Those enrolled in Seattle joined during active infection and were followed longitudinally afterward. V was pared by 5 bases and J by 5 bases, with 10 bases of the junction left unmatched. The CDR3 contains 15 residues. Per germline, CDR1 MDHEN and CDR2 SYDVKM. This rearrangement joins TRBV28 to TRBJ2-7; 9 positions match TRBD1. This TCR was sampled from a woman between 35 and 50 years old with COVID-19, enrolled during active disease. The sample taken for sequencing was peripheral blood. The CDR3 loop reads CASSPTGTGSHEQYF. The CDR3 nucleotides are TGTGCCAGCAGTCCTACCGGGACAGGGTCTCACGAGCAGTACTTC.